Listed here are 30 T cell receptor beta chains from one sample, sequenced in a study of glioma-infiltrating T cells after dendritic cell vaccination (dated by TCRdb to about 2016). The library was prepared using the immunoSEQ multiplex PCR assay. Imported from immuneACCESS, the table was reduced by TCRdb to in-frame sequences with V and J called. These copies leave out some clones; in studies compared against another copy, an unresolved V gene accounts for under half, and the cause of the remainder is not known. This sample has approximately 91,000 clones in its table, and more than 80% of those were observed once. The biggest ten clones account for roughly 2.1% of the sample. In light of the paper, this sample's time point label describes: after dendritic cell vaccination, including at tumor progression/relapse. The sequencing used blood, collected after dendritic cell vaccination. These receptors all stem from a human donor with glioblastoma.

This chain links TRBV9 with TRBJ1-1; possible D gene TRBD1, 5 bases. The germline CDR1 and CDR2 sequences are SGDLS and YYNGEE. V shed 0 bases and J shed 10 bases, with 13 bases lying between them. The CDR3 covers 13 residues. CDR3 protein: CASSVGGSGGAFF. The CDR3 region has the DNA TGTGCCAGCAGCGTAGGTGGTTCGGGGGGAGCTTTCTTT. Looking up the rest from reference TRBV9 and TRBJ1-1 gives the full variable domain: DSGVTQTPKHLITATGQRVTLRCSPRSGDLSVYWYQQSLDQGLQFLIQYYNGEERAKGNILERFSAQQFPDLHSELNLSSLELGDSALYFCASSVGGSGGAFFGQGTRLTVV.

The CDR3 sequence: CASSLSGAGDQETQYF. CDR3 bases: TGCGCCAGCAGCTTGTCTGGGGCGGGGGACCAAGAGACCCAGTACTTC. This chain connects TRBV5-1 to TRBJ2-5; 7 bases fit TRBD2. The J segment lost 0 bases and the V segment lost 1 base, leaving 6 bases of the junction unmatched. Germline values: CDR1 SGHRS, CDR2 YFSETQ. This CDR3 spans 16 amino acids.

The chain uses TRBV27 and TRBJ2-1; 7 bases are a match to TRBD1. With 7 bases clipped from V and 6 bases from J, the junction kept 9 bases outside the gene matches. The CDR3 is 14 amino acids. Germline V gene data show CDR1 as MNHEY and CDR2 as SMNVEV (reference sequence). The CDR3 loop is CASMTGKVRNEQFF. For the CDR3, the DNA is TGTGCCAGCATGACAGGGAAAGTTCGCAATGAGCAGTTCTTC.

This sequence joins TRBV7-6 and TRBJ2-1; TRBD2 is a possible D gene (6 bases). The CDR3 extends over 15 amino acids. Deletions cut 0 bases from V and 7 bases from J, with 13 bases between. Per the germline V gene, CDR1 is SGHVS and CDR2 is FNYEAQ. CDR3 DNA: TGTGCCAGCAGCTTAGCGGGGTCCCGGGGGAATGAGCAGTTCTTC. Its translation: CASSLAGSRGNEQFF.

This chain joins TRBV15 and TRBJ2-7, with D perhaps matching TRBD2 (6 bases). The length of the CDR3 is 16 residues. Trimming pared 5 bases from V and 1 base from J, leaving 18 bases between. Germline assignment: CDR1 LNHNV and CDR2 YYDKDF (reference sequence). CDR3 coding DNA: TGTGCCACCAGCTTCGGTTGGCGGGGTCCGTCCTACGAGCAGTACGTC. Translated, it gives CATSFGWRGPSYEQYV.

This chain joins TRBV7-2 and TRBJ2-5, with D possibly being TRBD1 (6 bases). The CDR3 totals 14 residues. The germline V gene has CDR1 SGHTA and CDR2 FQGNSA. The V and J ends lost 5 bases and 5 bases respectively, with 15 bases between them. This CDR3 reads CASSTTRGWETQYF. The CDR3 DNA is TGTGCCAGCAGCACCACTAGGGGGTGGGAGACCCAGTACTTC.

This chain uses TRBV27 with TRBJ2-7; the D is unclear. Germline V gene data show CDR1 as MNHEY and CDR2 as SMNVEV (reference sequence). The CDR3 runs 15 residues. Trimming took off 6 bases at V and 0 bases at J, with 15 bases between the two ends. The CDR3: CASSSDSPGSYEQYV. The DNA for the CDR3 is TGTGCCAGCAGCTCAGACTCACCCGGCTCCTACGAGCAGTACGTC.

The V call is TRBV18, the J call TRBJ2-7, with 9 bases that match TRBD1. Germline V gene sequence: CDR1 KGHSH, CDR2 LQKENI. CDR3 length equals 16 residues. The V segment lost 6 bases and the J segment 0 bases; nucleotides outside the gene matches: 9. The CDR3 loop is CASSRDTGGSSYEQYF. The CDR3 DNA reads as TGTGCCAGCTCTCGAGATACAGGGGGCTCCTCCTACGAGCAGTACTTC.

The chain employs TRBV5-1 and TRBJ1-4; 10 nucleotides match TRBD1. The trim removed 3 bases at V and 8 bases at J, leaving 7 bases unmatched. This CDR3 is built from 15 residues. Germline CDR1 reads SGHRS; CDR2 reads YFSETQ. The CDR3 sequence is CASSSTGTGEEKLFF. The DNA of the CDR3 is TGCGCCAGCAGCTCCACCGGGACAGGGGAGGAAAAACTGTTTTTT. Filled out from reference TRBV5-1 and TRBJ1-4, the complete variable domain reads KAGVTQTPRYLIKTRGQQVTLSCSPISGHRSVSWYQQTPGQGLQFLFEYFSETQRNKGNFPGRFSGRQFSNSRSEMNVSTLELGDSALYLCASSSTGTGEEKLFFGSGTQLSVL.

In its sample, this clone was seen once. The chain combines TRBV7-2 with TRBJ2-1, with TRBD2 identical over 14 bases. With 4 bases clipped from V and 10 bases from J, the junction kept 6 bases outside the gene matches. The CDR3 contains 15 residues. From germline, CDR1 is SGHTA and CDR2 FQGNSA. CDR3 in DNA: TGTGCCAGCAGCTCCGGACTAGCGGGAGGATTAGAGCAGTTCTTC. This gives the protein CASSSGLAGGLEQFF.

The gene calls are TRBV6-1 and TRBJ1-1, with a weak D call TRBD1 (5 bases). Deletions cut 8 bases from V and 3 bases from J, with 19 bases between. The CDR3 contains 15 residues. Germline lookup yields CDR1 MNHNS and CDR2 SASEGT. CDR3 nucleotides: TGTGCCAGCGCTACTAGGGGAGGTGTAGACACTGAAGCTTTCTTT. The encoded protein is CASATRGGVDTEAFF.

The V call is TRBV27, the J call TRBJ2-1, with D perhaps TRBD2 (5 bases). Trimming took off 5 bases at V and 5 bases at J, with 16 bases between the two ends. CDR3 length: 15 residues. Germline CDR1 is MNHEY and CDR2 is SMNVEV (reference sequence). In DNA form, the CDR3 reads TGTGCCAGCAGTCCCCTGATGACGGGGAACAATGAGCAGTTCTTC. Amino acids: CASSPLMTGNNEQFF.

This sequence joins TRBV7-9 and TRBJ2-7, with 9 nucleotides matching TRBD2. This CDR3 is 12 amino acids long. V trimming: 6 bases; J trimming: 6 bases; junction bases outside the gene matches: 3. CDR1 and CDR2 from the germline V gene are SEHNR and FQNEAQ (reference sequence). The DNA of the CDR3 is TGTGCCAGCAGTCAGACTAGCGGCGAGCAGTACGTC. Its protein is CASSQTSGEQYV.

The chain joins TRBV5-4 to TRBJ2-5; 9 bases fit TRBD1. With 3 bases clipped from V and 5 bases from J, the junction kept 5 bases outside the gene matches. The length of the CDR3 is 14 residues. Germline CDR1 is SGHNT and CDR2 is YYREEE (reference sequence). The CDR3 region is CASSSGQGRETQYF. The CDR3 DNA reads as TGTGCCAGCAGCTCGGGACAGGGTCGGGAGACCCAGTACTTC.

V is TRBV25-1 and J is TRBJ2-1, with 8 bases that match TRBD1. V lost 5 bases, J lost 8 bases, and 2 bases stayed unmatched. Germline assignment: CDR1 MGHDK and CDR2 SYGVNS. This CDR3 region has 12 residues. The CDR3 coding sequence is TGTGCCAGCAGTCCACAGGGGGATGAGCAGTTCTTC. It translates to CASSPQGDEQFF. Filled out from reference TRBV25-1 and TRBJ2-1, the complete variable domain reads EADIYQTPRYLVIGTGKKITLECSQTMGHDKMYWYQQDPGMELHLIHYSYGVNSTEKGDLSSESTVSRIRTEHFPLTLESARPSHTSQYLCASSPQGDEQFFGPGTRLTVL.

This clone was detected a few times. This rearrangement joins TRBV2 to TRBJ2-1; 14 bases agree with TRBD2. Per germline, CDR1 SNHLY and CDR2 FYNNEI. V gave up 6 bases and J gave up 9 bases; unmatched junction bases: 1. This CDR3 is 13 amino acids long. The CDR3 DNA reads TGTGCCAGCAGGACTAGCGGGAGGGGTGAGCAGTTCTTC. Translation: CASRTSGRGEQFF.

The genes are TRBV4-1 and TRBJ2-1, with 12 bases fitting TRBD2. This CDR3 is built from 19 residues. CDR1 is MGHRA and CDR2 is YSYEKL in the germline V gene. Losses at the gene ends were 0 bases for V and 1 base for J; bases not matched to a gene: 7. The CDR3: CASSQDHVTSGRSYNEQFF. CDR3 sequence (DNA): TGCGCCAGCAGCCAAGATCACGTCACTAGCGGGAGGTCCTACAATGAGCAGTTCTTC.

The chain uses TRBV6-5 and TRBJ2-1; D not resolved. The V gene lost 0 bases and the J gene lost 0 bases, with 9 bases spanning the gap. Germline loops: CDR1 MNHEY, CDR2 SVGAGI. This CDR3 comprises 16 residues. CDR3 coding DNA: TGTGCCAGCAGTTACTCGCCTAACCCCTCCTACAATGAGCAGTTCTTC. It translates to CASSYSPNPSYNEQFF.

DNA of the CDR3: TGTGCCAGCAGCTCCAACAGGGGGGAAGCTTTCTTT. As protein: CASSSNRGEAFF. V and J are TRBV7-2 and TRBJ1-1, with 8 bases aligning to TRBD1. The junction had 3 bases not matched to a gene; V was cut back by 4 bases and J by 8 bases. The CDR3 runs 12 residues. Germline CDR1 and CDR2: SGHTA and FQGNSA.

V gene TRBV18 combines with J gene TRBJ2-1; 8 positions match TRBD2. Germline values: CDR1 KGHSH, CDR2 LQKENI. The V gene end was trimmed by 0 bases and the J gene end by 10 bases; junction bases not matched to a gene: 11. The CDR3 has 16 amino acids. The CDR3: CASSPPSTGGPREQFF. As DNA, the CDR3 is TGTGCCAGCTCACCACCCTCAACGGGAGGGCCACGAGAGCAGTTCTTC.

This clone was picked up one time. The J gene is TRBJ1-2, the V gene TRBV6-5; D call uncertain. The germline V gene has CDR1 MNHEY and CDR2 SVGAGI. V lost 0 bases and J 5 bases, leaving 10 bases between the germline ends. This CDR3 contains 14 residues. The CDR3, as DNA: TGTGCCAGCAGTTACTCGTATACTGCGTATGGCTACACCTTC. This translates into CASSYSYTAYGYTF.

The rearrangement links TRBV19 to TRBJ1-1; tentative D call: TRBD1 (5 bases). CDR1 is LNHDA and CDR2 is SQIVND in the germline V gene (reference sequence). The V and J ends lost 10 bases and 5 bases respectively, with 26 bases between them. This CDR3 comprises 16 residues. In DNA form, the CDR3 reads TGTGCCACCTGGGGTGTTCGGGGGATAGCAGGAACTGAAGCTTTCTTT. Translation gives CATWGVRGIAGTEAFF.

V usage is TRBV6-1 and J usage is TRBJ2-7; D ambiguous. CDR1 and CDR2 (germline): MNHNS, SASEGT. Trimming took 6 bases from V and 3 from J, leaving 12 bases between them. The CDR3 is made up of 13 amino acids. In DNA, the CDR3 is TGTGCCAGCAGATCAAGTCCGAACTACGAGCAGTACGTC. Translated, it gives CASRSSPNYEQYV.

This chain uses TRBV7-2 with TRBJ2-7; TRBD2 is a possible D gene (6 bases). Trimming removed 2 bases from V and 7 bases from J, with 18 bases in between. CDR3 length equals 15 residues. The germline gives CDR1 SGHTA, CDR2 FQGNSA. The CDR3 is CASSLNRGSEGEQYF. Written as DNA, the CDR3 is TGTGCCAGCAGCTTAAACCGGGGGTCCGAGGGTGAGCAGTACTTC. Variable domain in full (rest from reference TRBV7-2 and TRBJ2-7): GAGVSQSPSNKVTEKGKDVELRCDPISGHTALYWYRQSLGQGLEFLIYFQGNSAPDKSGLPSDRFSAERTGGSVSTLTIQRTQQEDSAVYLCASSLNRGSEGEQYFGPGTRLTVT.

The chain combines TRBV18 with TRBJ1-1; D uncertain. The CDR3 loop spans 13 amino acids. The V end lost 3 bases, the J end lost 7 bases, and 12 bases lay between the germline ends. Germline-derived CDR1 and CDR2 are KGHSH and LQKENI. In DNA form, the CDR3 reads TGTGCCAGCTCACCTGGGAGGACCGATGAAGCTTTCTTT. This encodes CASSPGRTDEAFF.

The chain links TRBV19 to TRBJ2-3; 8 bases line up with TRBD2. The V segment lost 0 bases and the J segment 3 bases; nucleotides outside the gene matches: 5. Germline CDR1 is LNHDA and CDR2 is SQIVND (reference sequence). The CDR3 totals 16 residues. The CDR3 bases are TGTGCCAGTAGTATAGAGGGGGGACTAGGTACAGATACGCAGTATTTT. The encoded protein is CASSIEGGLGTDTQYF.

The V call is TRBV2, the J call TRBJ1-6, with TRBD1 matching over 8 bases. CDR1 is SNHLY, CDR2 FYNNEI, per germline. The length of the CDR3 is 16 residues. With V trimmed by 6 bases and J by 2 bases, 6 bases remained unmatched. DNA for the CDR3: TGTGCCAGCAGATTTGGACAGGGCACCTATAATTCACCCCTCCACTTT. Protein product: CASRFGQGTYNSPLHF. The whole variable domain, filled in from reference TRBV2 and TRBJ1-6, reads EPEVTQTPSHQVTQMGQEVILRCVPISNHLYFYWYRQILGQKVEFLVSFYNNEISEKSEIFDDQFSVERPDGSNFTLKIRSTKLEDSAMYFCASRFGQGTYNSPLHFGNGTRLTVT.

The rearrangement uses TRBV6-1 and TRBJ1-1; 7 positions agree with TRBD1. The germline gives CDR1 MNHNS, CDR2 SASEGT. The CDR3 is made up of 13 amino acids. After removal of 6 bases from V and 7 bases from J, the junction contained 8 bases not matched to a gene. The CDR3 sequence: CASRVTTGIEAFF. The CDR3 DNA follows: TGTGCCAGCAGGGTGACGACAGGGATTGAAGCTTTCTTT.

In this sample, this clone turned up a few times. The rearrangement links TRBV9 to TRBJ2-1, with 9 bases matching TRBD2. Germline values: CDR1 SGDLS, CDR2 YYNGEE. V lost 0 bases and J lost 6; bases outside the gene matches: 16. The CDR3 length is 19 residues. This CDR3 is CASSVGLTIWASGANEQFF. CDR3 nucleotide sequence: TGTGCCAGCAGCGTAGGATTGACGATCTGGGCTAGCGGGGCCAATGAGCAGTTCTTC.

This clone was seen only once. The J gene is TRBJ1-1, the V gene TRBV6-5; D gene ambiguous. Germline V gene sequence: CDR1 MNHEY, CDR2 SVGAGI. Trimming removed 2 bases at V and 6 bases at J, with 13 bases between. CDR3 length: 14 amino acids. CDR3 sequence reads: CASSYPGVEPEAFF. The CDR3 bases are TGTGCCAGCAGTTACCCCGGTGTTGAGCCTGAAGCTTTCTTT.